Presented here are 15 T cell receptor beta chains from one specimen sequenced in a study of control samples from healthy donors and cancer patients. The data were produced by immunoSEQ multiplex PCR, yet TCRdb's version contains in-frame clones alone and is incomplete. The table includes about 220,000 clones, over 90% detected once. The sequenced material came from blood. Receptors were obtained from a man between 45 and 60 years old in good health.

This clone was seen only once. The chain links TRBV10-3 to TRBJ1-3, with 7 bases aligning to TRBD1. J was trimmed by 4 bases and V by 8 bases; bases with no gene match: 5. Germline V gene sequence: CDR1 ENHRY, CDR2 SYGVKD. The CDR3 is 13 residues long. CDR3 loop: CAIRQGSGNTIYF. The CDR3 coding sequence is TGTGCCATCCGACAGGGCTCGGGAAACACCATATATTTT.

The rearrangement uses TRBV11-2 and TRBJ1-4; D call uncertain. This CDR3 region has 12 residues. The V gene lost 8 bases and the J gene lost 6 bases, with 10 bases spanning the gap. Germline CDR1 is SGHAT and CDR2 is FQNNGV. For the CDR3, the DNA is TGTGCCAGCCGAGAGGGCTATGAAAAACTGTTTTTT. Encoded protein: CASREGYEKLFF.

In this sample, this clone turned up once. The chain couples TRBV6-5 to TRBJ1-1, with D perhaps TRBD1 (5 bases). The CDR3 is made up of 14 amino acids. V was trimmed by 6 bases and J by 0 bases, leaving 11 bases between them. CDR1 is MNHEY, CDR2 SVGAGI, per germline. CDR3 sequence: CASRATGVNTEAFF. The CDR3 coding sequence is TGTGCCAGCAGAGCGACGGGGGTGAACACTGAAGCTTTCTTT.

The sample holds one count of this clone. This sequence joins TRBV7-9 and TRBJ2-7; 11 bases agree with TRBD1. CDR1 is SEHNR and CDR2 is FQNEAQ in the germline V gene (reference sequence). J lost 6 bases, V lost 7 bases, and 8 bases had no gene match. The CDR3 runs 14 residues. CDR3 in amino acids: CASNPGTGGTEQYF. The DNA of the CDR3 is TGTGCCAGCAACCCGGGGACAGGGGGGACCGAGCAGTACTTC.

This chain connects TRBV5-6 to TRBJ1-1; D is undetermined. Germline values: CDR1 SGHDT, CDR2 YYEEEE. V was shortened by 0 bases and J by 5 bases, with 17 bases between the two germline ends. This CDR3 has 16 residues. The CDR3 DNA sequence: TGTGCCAGCAGCTTGGGACCGAAGGGTTGGGAGACTGAAGCTTTCTTT. It specifies CASSLGPKGWETEAFF.

The chain couples TRBV24-1 to TRBJ2-1; D perhaps matches TRBD2 (7 bases). The germline CDR1 and CDR2 sequences are KGHDR and SFDVKD. The CDR3 is 16 residues long. Trimming took 4 bases from V and 2 from J, leaving 14 bases between them. The CDR3 bases are TGTGCCACCAGTGACCAAGGGGGGGCGACCTACAATGAGCAGTTCTTC. Protein: CATSDQGGATYNEQFF.

The V gene is TRBV6-5, the J gene TRBJ2-5; 9 bases match TRBD1. Trimming at V came to 4 bases and at J to 5 bases, leaving 8 bases not matched to a gene. This CDR3 is built from 15 residues. Germline V gene lookup returns CDR1 MNHEY and CDR2 SVGAGI. The CDR3 region has the DNA TGTGCCAGCAGTTCCGTGGGACAGGGAGTGGAGACCCAGTACTTC. Protein product: CASSSVGQGVETQYF.

In its sample, this clone was seen once. CDR3 nucleotides: TGCGCCAGCAGCCAAGGTAGCCAGAGCTACAATGAGCAGTTCTTC. Translated, it gives CASSQGSQSYNEQFF. The chain employs TRBV4-3 and TRBJ2-1; D call uncertain. Trimming stripped 1 base from V and 3 bases from J, with 10 bases between. The CDR3 covers 15 residues. The germline gives CDR1 LGHNA, CDR2 YSLEER.

The CDR3 here is CASSSQGGYQETQYF. In DNA form, the CDR3 reads TGCGCCAGCAGCTCACAGGGGGGGTACCAAGAGACCCAGTACTTC. The chain joins TRBV5-1 to TRBJ2-5; maybe TRBD1 (8 bases). Germline loops: CDR1 SGHRS, CDR2 YFSETQ. Trimming shortened V by 3 bases and J by 0 bases, and 12 bases separated the two germline ends. This CDR3 region has 15 residues.

This chain links TRBV4-2 with TRBJ1-2, with D unresolved. This CDR3 has 14 residues. Germline CDR1 and CDR2: LGHNA and YNFKEQ. The V and J ends lost 6 bases and 5 bases respectively, with 16 bases between them. CDR3 loop: CASSQYLDGYGYTF. For the CDR3, the DNA is TGTGCCAGCAGTCAATATCTGGACGGATATGGCTACACCTTC.

The chain joins TRBV19 to TRBJ1-2; 10 bases are shared with TRBD1. The CDR3 spans 14 residues. The germline V gene has CDR1 LNHDA and CDR2 SQIVND (reference sequence). With 5 bases clipped from V and 7 bases from J, the junction kept 7 bases outside the gene matches. In nucleotides, the CDR3 is TGTGCCAGTAGTTCCGGACAGGGGGTAGTTGGCTACACCTTC. Translating it yields CASSSGQGVVGYTF. Supplemented by reference TRBV19 and TRBJ1-2, the full variable domain reads DGGITQSPKYLFRKEGQNVTLSCEQNLNHDAMYWYRQDPGQGLRLIYYSQIVNDFQKGDIAEGYSVSREKKESFPLTVTSAQKNPTAFYLCASSSGQGVVGYTFGSGTRLTVV.

V and J are TRBV7-2 and TRBJ2-6, with TRBD1 matching over 9 bases. The CDR3 extends over 18 amino acids. Germline trimming cut 3 bases from V and 4 bases from J; bases unmatched to any gene: 10. From germline, CDR1 is SGHTA and CDR2 FQGNSA. CDR3 sequence (DNA): TGTGCCAGCAGCTTCCTCGGGACAGGGAAATCCGGGGCCAACGTCCTGACTTTC. Translated: CASSFLGTGKSGANVLTF.

This chain joins TRBV5-1 and TRBJ2-2; D remains ambiguous. Germline CDR1 and CDR2: SGHRS and YFSETQ. V dropped 1 base and J dropped 3 bases, with 10 bases sitting between them. This CDR3 comprises 15 residues. CDR3 loop: CASSLMGFDTGELFF. The CDR3 DNA reads as TGCGCCAGCAGCTTGATGGGCTTTGACACCGGGGAGCTGTTTTTT.

The rearrangement joins TRBV2 to TRBJ1-1; 9 bases align to TRBD1. The germline gives CDR1 SNHLY, CDR2 FYNNEI. CDR3 length: 13 residues. J gave up 5 bases and V 6 bases, and 4 bases lay outside the gene matches. The CDR3 DNA sequence: TGTGCCAGCAGCGCCGGACAGGGGACTGAAGCTTTCTTT. Amino acids: CASSAGQGTEAFF.

The chain uses TRBV5-1 and TRBJ1-3, with D perhaps matching TRBD1 (5 bases). CDR3 length: 15 residues. From germline, CDR1 is SGHRS and CDR2 YFSETQ. Trimming cost V 0 bases and J 4 bases, with 11 bases left between them. In DNA form, the CDR3 reads TGCGCCAGCAGCTTGGAAGGGGTTATCGGAAACACCATATATTTT. This sequence encodes CASSLEGVIGNTIYF.